Shown below are 27 T cell receptor beta chains from a single sample sequenced in a study of blood T cell repertoires in COVID-19. Sequencing used immunoSEQ multiplex PCR; TCRdb keeps in-frame clones, though not all of them. The sample contains roughly 220,000 clones, roughly 89% of which appear only once. The sample comprised peripheral blood. The receptors were sampled from a man aged 25-40 years who had recovered from COVID-19.

The DNA for the CDR3 is TGTGCCAGCTCAGTAGGGACAGGGGTTTGGACCCAGCATTTT. This translates into CASSVGTGVWTQHF. The rearrangement joins TRBV18 to TRBJ1-5; 10 bases line up with TRBD1. CDR1 is KGHSH and CDR2 is LQKENI in the germline V gene. This CDR3 is 14 amino acids long. With 5 bases clipped from V and 11 bases from J, the junction kept 9 bases outside the gene matches.

The chain links TRBV14 to TRBJ2-3, with D perhaps TRBD2 (6 bases). Germline CDR1 and CDR2: SGHDN and FVKESK. The CDR3 spans 16 residues. Trimming stripped 3 bases from V and 0 bases from J, with 13 bases between. CDR3 coding DNA: TGTGCCAGCAGCCAGGAGGCGGGACCGAGCACAGATACGCAGTATTTT. This codes for CASSQEAGPSTDTQYF.

About this clone itself: In the same sample, other DNA sequences code for this CDR3. The chain recombines TRBV27 with TRBJ2-7, with TRBD1 identical over 7 bases. Germline assignment: CDR1 MNHEY and CDR2 SMNVEV (reference sequence). This CDR3 spans 13 amino acids. V dropped 3 bases and J dropped 2; count of bases not matched to a gene: 1. The CDR3 protein is CASSFQGAYEQYF. CDR3 nucleotides: TGTGCCAGCAGTTTTCAGGGGGCCTACGAGCAGTACTTC.

V and J are TRBV18 and TRBJ2-7; TRBD1 might be the D (6 bases). Germline V CDR1 and CDR2: KGHSH, LQKENI. The V end was cut by 3 bases, the J end by 0 bases, with 15 bases between. This CDR3 has 16 amino acids. In DNA form, the CDR3 reads TGTGCCAGCTCACCGACCCAGGGGACACTCTCCTACGAGCAGTACTTC. This codes for CASSPTQGTLSYEQYF.

This rearrangement joins TRBV6-5 to TRBJ1-3, with TRBD1 matching 7 bases. CDR3 length: 16 amino acids. The V gene end was trimmed by 0 bases and the J gene end by 2 bases; junction bases not matched to a gene: 4. Per germline, CDR1 MNHEY and CDR2 SVGAGI. CDR3 in DNA: TGTGCCAGCAGTTACTCGAAGGGGGCGGCTGGAAACACCATATATTTT. Its protein product is CASSYSKGAAGNTIYF.

This rearrangement joins TRBV13 to TRBJ2-3; D might be TRBD2 (5 bases). The germline CDR1 and CDR2 sequences are PRHDT and FYEKMQ (reference sequence). V gave up 6 bases and J gave up 4 bases, with 17 bases separating them. The CDR3 is 15 amino acids. Written as DNA, the CDR3 is TGTGCCAGCAGGTATGGCGGGTGGTCCGCAGATACGCAGTATTTT. This gives the protein CASRYGGWSADTQYF.

The chain uses TRBV5-1 and TRBJ2-1; D ambiguous. Deletions cut 4 bases from V and 0 bases from J, with 8 bases between. Looked up from germline, CDR1 is SGHRS and CDR2 is YFSETQ. The CDR3 is 14 amino acids. The DNA for the CDR3 is TGCGCCAGCAGCCATTACAGCTCCTACAATGAGCAGTTCTTC. Its protein is CASSHYSSYNEQFF.

The rearrangement links TRBV6-5 to TRBJ1-5; 7 bases match TRBD1. Losses at the gene ends were 7 bases for V and 6 bases for J; bases not matched to a gene: 12. The length of the CDR3 is 15 residues. Germline-derived CDR1 and CDR2 are MNHEY and SVGAGI. The DNA for the CDR3 is TGTGCCAGCACCCTGGGTTGGCAGGGGGTTCAGCCCCAGCATTTT. It is translated as CASTLGWQGVQPQHF.

The chain has TRBV12-3 or TRBV12-4 and TRBJ1-1; 9 bases are a match to TRBD1. V lost 10 bases to trimming and J lost 5 bases; unmatched junction nucleotides: 5. The CDR3 totals 12 residues. CDR3 in amino acids: CAIGTGRTEAFF. In DNA, the CDR3 is TGTGCCATCGGGACAGGGCGGACTGAAGCTTTCTTT.

This clone came up a few times. The chain employs TRBV19 and TRBJ2-7; 8 bases match TRBD2. J gave up 2 bases and V 6 bases, and 6 bases lay outside the gene matches. This CDR3 spans 14 amino acids. Germline V gives CDR1 LNHDA, CDR2 SQIVND (reference sequence). This CDR3 is CASSTHGGAYEQYF. DNA for the CDR3: TGTGCCAGTAGCACCCACGGGGGGGCCTACGAGCAGTACTTC.

Only one count was recorded for this clone. The V call is TRBV5-1, the J call TRBJ1-1; D might be TRBD1 (6 bases). Trimming pared 1 base from V and 6 bases from J, leaving 13 bases between. The CDR3 covers 14 residues. Germline lookup yields CDR1 SGHRS and CDR2 YFSETQ. Here the CDR3 reads CASSLMTGRAEAFF. DNA of the CDR3: TGCGCCAGCAGCTTGATGACAGGACGCGCTGAAGCTTTCTTT.

The rearrangement links TRBV4-2 to TRBJ2-7; the match to TRBD1 covers 7 bases. V lost 6 bases and J lost 6; bases outside the gene matches: 14. The CDR3 runs 15 residues. Germline CDR1 is LGHNA and CDR2 is YNFKEQ. DNA of the CDR3: TGTGCCAGCAGGCTGGTCTCCGGGACAGAGGCCGAGCAGTACTTC. Translating it yields CASRLVSGTEAEQYF.

The rearrangement uses TRBV2 and TRBJ2-2, with TRBD1 matching over 10 bases. Germline CDR1 and CDR2: SNHLY and FYNNEI. The trim removed 5 bases at V and 5 bases at J, leaving 8 bases unmatched. The CDR3 is made up of 16 amino acids. CDR3 sequence reads: CASSRDRGRVTGELFF. The CDR3 nucleotides are TGTGCCAGCAGTCGTGACAGGGGGCGTGTAACCGGGGAGCTGTTTTTT.

The chain employs TRBV5-1 and TRBJ2-7, with TRBD1 as a possible D gene (6 bases). From germline, CDR1 is SGHRS and CDR2 YFSETQ. Trimming shortened V by 0 bases and J by 3 bases, and 7 bases separated the two germline ends. The CDR3 totals 13 residues. CDR3 DNA: TGCGCCAGCAGCTTGGGGGACATCTACGAGCAGTACTTC. It is translated as CASSLGDIYEQYF.

The gene calls are TRBV11-2 and TRBJ1-4; 8 bases are a match to TRBD1. CDR3 length equals 16 residues. V trimming: 5 bases; J trimming: 1 base; junction bases outside the gene matches: 6. Per germline, CDR1 SGHAT and CDR2 FQNNGV. The CDR3 DNA reads TGTGCCAGCAGCCCGAGGACAGGGAAAACTAATGAAAAACTGTTTTTT. Translated: CASSPRTGKTNEKLFF.

The chain is built from TRBV6-5 and TRBJ1-2; 8 bases line up with TRBD1. The V gene end was trimmed by 6 bases and the J gene end by 4 bases; junction bases not matched to a gene: 10. The CDR3 runs to 15 residues. Germline CDR1 is MNHEY and CDR2 is SVGAGI. CDR3 DNA: TGTGCCAGCAGACCCAGACAGGGGTTACCCTATGGCTACACCTTC. It yields the protein CASRPRQGLPYGYTF.

This rearrangement joins TRBV5-4 to TRBJ1-6, with 7 bases lining up with TRBD1. Germline CDR1 SGHNT, CDR2 YYREEE (reference sequence). Trimming cost V 4 bases and J 3 bases; bases outside gene matches: 4. CDR3 length equals 15 residues. CDR3 sequence: CASSRPGGYNSPLHF. As DNA, the CDR3 is TGTGCCAGCAGCAGGCCAGGGGGCTATAATTCACCCCTCCACTTT.

The chain joins TRBV9 to TRBJ1-1; D gene uncertain. The CDR3 contains 14 residues. V was pared by 0 bases and J by 1 base, with 7 bases between. Germline CDR1 reads SGDLS; CDR2 reads YYNGEE. CDR3 DNA sequence: TGTGCCAGCAGCGTAGCCCCAGAGAACACTGAAGCTTTCTTT. Translating gives CASSVAPENTEAFF.

The sample holds one count of this clone. V gene TRBV27 combines with J gene TRBJ2-1, with 11 nucleotides matching TRBD1. J gave up 4 bases and V 8 bases, and 13 bases lay outside the gene matches. This CDR3 is 17 amino acids long. The germline V gene has CDR1 MNHEY and CDR2 SMNVEV (reference sequence). CDR3 nucleotides: TGTGCCAGCGGGTCGAGAAACCGGGACAGGGGGTACAATGAGCAGTTCTTC. Protein: CASGSRNRDRGYNEQFF.

The chain uses TRBV20-1 and TRBJ1-2; D gene unclear. Germline V gene data show CDR1 as DFQATT and CDR2 as SNEGSKA (reference sequence). V shed 5 bases and J shed 3 bases, with 10 bases lying between them. CDR3 length: 12 residues. The CDR3 here is CSAGGTDYGYTF. The CDR3 region has the DNA TGCAGTGCTGGTGGTACGGACTATGGCTACACCTTC.

This clone was counted once. The genes are TRBV5-8 and TRBJ2-7; D is perhaps TRBD2 (5 bases). This CDR3 region has 12 residues. The ends were cut back, 3 bases at V and 6 bases at J, with 10 bases in the middle. Germline CDR1 reads SGHTS; CDR2 reads YDEGEE. The CDR3: CASSWGVREQYF. The CDR3 DNA reads as TGTGCCAGCAGCTGGGGAGTCCGCGAGCAGTACTTC.

This clone appeared a single time. V is TRBV3-1 (or the pseudogene TRBV3-2) and J is TRBJ2-1, with D possibly being TRBD2 (6 bases). The V end lost 6 bases, the J end lost 3 bases, and 15 bases lay between the germline ends. Germline V lookup: CDR1 LGHDT, CDR2 YNNKEL (reference sequence). The CDR3 spans 15 residues. The CDR3 is CASSRETRYYNEQFF. CDR3 bases: TGTGCCAGCAGTCGGGAGACTAGATACTACAATGAGCAGTTCTTC.

The chain couples TRBV12-5 to TRBJ1-3, with D perhaps matching TRBD1 (6 bases). The germline gives CDR1 LGHNT, CDR2 FRNRAP. The CDR3 runs 14 residues. Trimming cost V 6 bases and J 0 bases, with 9 bases left between them. CDR3 sequence (DNA): TGTGCTAGTGGCAGGGGACCCTCTGGAAACACCATATATTTT. Protein product: CASGRGPSGNTIYF.

This chain links TRBV20-1 with TRBJ2-3; D is ambiguous. Per germline, CDR1 DFQATT and CDR2 SNEGSKA (reference sequence). This CDR3 has 11 residues. The germline V and J ends were trimmed by 3 bases and 8 bases, with 9 bases remaining between them. CDR3 DNA: TGCAGTGCTAGGGTCTCGGGTACGCAGTATTTT. Protein product: CSARVSGTQYF.

The chain couples TRBV6-5 to TRBJ1-3; D gene uncertain. The CDR3 sequence is 15 residues long. Germline V gene lookup returns CDR1 MNHEY and CDR2 SVGAGI. V dropped 8 bases and J dropped 1 base, with 15 bases sitting between them. The CDR3: CASAHHVLSGNTIYF. In DNA form, the CDR3 reads TGTGCCAGCGCCCATCACGTACTTTCTGGAAACACCATATATTTT.

The rearrangement joins TRBV28 to TRBJ2-7, with TRBD1 identical over 10 bases. Germline lookup yields CDR1 MDHEN and CDR2 SYDVKM. J gave up 6 bases and V 2 bases, and 4 bases lay outside the gene matches. This CDR3 is built from 14 residues. The CDR3 sequence: CASSLPDRGREQYF. The CDR3 region has the DNA TGTGCCAGCAGTTTACCCGACAGGGGGCGCGAGCAGTACTTC.

V gene TRBV9 combines with J gene TRBJ1-1; 10 bases fit TRBD1. After removal of 4 bases from V and 5 bases from J, the junction contained 5 bases not matched to a gene. Looked up from germline, CDR1 is SGDLS and CDR2 is YYNGEE. The CDR3 runs 14 residues. The CDR3 DNA sequence: TGTGCCAGCAGCCCAGGGACAGGGGAGACTGAAGCTTTCTTT. Protein product: CASSPGTGETEAFF.